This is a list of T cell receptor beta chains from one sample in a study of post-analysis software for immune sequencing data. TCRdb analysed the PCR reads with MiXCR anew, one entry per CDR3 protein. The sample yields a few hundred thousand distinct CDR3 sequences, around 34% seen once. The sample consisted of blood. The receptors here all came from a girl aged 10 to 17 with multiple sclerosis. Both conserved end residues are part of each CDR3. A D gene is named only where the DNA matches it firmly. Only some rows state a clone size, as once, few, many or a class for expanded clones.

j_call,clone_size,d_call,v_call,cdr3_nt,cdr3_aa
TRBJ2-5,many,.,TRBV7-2,TGTGCCAGCAGCTTGCCCTCGGGGTTGGGCGCCTTTGAGACCCAGTACTTC,CASSLPSGLGAFETQYF
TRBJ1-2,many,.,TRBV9,TGTGCCAGCAGCGTAGGGGGGCTTAACTATGGCTACACCTTC,CASSVGGLNYGYTF
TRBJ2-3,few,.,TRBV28,TGTGCCAGCAGTTCCGGGGGAACTGCAGATACGCAGTATTTT,CASSSGGTADTQYF
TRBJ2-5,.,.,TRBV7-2,TGTGCCAGCAGCTTTAGCGGATGGGAAGAGACCCAGTACTTC,CASSFSGWEETQYF
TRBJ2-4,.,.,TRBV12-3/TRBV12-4,TGTGCCAGCAGTTTATCCTTAGCCAAAAACATTCAGTGCTTC,CASSLSLAKNIQCF
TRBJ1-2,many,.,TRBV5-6,TGTGCCAGCAGCTTGGGACAGCCTCTTGGCTACACCTTC,CASSLGQPLGYTF
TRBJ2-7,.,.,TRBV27,TGTGCCAGCAGTTGGGCAGGTGGGACCGAGCAGTACTTC,CASSWAGGTEQYF
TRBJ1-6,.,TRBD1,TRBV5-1,TGCGCCAGCAACCACGGACAGGGGGCGTTCTATAATTCACCCCTCCACTTT,CASNHGQGAFYNSPLHF
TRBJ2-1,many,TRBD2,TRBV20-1,TGCAGTGCGAGCGGGGGTCCGAATGAGCAGTTCTTC,CSASGGPNEQFF
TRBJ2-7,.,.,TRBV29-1,TGCAGCGTTGAGATATCGGGACACTCCTACGAGCAGTACTTC,CSVEISGHSYEQYF
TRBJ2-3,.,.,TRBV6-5,TGTGCCAGCTGCGAAGGAGGAGGTACGCAGTATTTT,CASCEGGGTQYF
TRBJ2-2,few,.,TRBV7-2,TGTGCCAGCCCAAAAGGGGGGGTCGGGGAGCTGTTTTTT,CASPKGGVGELFF
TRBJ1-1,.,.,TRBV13,TGTGCCAGCAGCTTAGCCCCACAGGGTATTAACACTGAAGCTTTCTTT,CASSLAPQGINTEAFF
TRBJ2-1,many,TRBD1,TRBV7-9,TGTGCCAGCAGCTTAGTAGCCGGGACAGGAACCTACAATGAGCAGTTCTTC,CASSLVAGTGTYNEQFF
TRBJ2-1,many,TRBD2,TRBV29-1,TGCAGCGTACGGACTAGCGGGAGGGCCTTGGGTGAGCAGTTCTTC,CSVRTSGRALGEQFF
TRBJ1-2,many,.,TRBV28,TGTGCCAGCCACCCTCGCGGTCAGGGCGGCTACACCTTC,CASHPRGQGGYTF
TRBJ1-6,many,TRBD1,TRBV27,TGTGCCAGCAAGAACAGGGGGTCCTATAATTCACCCCTCCACTTT,CASKNRGSYNSPLHF
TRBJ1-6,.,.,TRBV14,TGTGCCAGCAGCTCGCTACAGGGCGGAAATTCACCCCTCCACTTT,CASSSLQGGNSPLHF
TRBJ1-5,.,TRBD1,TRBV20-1,TGCAGTGCTAGCCCCGGACAGGGGGGCCAGCCCCAGCATTTT,CSASPGQGGQPQHF
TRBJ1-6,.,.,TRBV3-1,TGTGCCAGCAGCCAAGGGCCTAGGCCAGGGCGGTCCTATAATTCACCCCTCCACTTT,CASSQGPRPGRSYNSPLHF
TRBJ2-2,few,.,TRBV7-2,TGTGCCAGCAGCTTGATCTGCTCGGGGCTGTTTTTT,CASSLICSGLFF
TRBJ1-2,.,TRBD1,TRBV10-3,TGTGCCATCAGTGAGTCGCTGACAGGGGACTATGGCTACACCTTC,CAISESLTGDYGYTF
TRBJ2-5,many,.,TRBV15,TGTGCCACCAGCAGAGATCCAGGGAAAGAGACCCAGTACTTC,CATSRDPGKETQYF
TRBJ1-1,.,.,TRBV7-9,TGTGCCAGCAGCTCCAGGACAGAAATGAACACTGAAGCTTTCTTT,CASSSRTEMNTEAFF
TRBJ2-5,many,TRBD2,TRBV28,TGTGCCAGCAGTACTAGCGGGGGGGCCCGCCAAGAGACCCAGTACTTC,CASSTSGGARQETQYF
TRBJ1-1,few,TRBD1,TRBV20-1,TGCAGTGCTGGACAGGGTATGAACACTGAAGCTTTCTTT,CSAGQGMNTEAFF
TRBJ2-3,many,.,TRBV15,TGTGCCACCAGCAATCTTGGGGGTAGCACAGATACGCAGTATTTT,CATSNLGGSTDTQYF
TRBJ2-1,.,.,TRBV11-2,TGTGCCAGCAGCTTACTCGGCTCGCTGGCCGATGAGCAGTTCTTC,CASSLLGSLADEQFF
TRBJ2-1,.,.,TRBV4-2,TGTGCCAGCAGCCAAGATTTGGGGAGTTGGAACAATGAGCAGTTCTTC,CASSQDLGSWNNEQFF
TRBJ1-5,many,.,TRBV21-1,TGTGCCAGCAGTCCCACAGGGAATAGCAATCAGCCCCAGCATTTT,CASSPTGNSNQPQHF
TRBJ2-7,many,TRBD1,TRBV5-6,TGTGCCAGCAGCCTGCGACAGGGCAGGAGCTACGAGCAGTACTTC,CASSLRQGRSYEQYF